A selection of T cell receptor beta chains follows, all from one sample in a study of T cell repertoires in cytomegalovirus infection. TCRdb analysed the reads with MiXCR anew, one entry per CDR3 protein. This table has 400,000 or so distinct CDR3 sequences, 18% appearing once. The sequencing sample was made of PBMCs. Source of these receptors: a human donor in good health (CMV status not recorded). Some clones in this sample may be carry-over from other donors' samples. Both conserved end residues are part of each CDR3. Fields, in order: D gene, J gene, clone size, V gene, CDR3 DNA, CDR3 protein. The D gene is left open where the match is weak. The size of a clone is reported for some rows only, either as once, few or many, or as a class for expanded clones.

>-|TRBJ1-2|-|TRBV28
TGTGCCAGCAGTCCCAACAGGCCGCTTAACTATGGCTACACCTTC
CASSPNRPLNYGYTF
>-|TRBJ1-4|-|TRBV12-3/TRBV12-4
TGTGCCAGCAGTTTACAGGGGCGGGAAAAACTGTTTTTT
CASSLQGREKLFF
>-|TRBJ2-7|few|TRBV20-1
TGCAGTGCTAGTCCACAGGGTAACTCCTACGAGCAGTACTTC
CSASPQGNSYEQYF
>-|TRBJ1-3|once|TRBV28
TGTGCCAGCAGTTTTCAGGGGTTTTATGGAAACACCATATATTTT
CASSFQGFYGNTIYF
>TRBD1|TRBJ2-2|few|TRBV7-8
TGTGCCAGCAGCCAACCAGGGGGCTCGTACGGGGAGCTGTTTTTT
CASSQPGGSYGELFF
>TRBD1|TRBJ2-7|few|TRBV5-1
TGCGCCAGCAGCGGGGGACAGGGAGTATCCTACGAGCAGTACTTC
CASSGGQGVSYEQYF
>-|TRBJ1-3|-|TRBV7-9
TGTGCCAGCAGCCCGGTTGGGACCATGGCCATCGGAAACACCATATATTTT
CASSPVGTMAIGNTIYF
>TRBD2|TRBJ2-3|-|TRBV9
TGTGCCAGCAGCGCCGCTAGCGGGAGTGTCACAGATACGCAGTATTTT
CASSAASGSVTDTQYF
>-|TRBJ2-5|-|TRBV4-3
TGCGCCAGCAGCCAAGAACGAAAAAGACAGGAGACCCAGTACTTC
CASSQERKRQETQYF
>TRBD1|TRBJ2-5|few|TRBV7-9
TGTGCCAGCCGAGACCGACGACAGGGGACCCAGTACTTC
CASRDRRQGTQYF
>-|TRBJ1-2|-|TRBV18
TGTGCCAGCTCACCCTCCCCGGGGGGCACCAGTGGCTACACCTTC
CASSPSPGGTSGYTF
>-|TRBJ1-2|few|TRBV6-2/TRBV6-3
TGTGCCAGCAGTTACTCGGATGGCTACACCTTC
CASSYSDGYTF
>TRBD2|TRBJ2-3|many|TRBV4-3
TGCGCCAGCAGCCAAGACTTTCAAGCGGGACTAGATACGCAGTATTTT
CASSQDFQAGLDTQYF
>-|TRBJ2-1|-|TRBV29-1
TGCAGCGTTTTAGGACGGGAGACAGGCGATGAGCAGTTCTTC
CSVLGRETGDEQFF
>-|TRBJ1-2|-|TRBV15
TGTGCCACCAGCAGAGATTTACAGTCCTATGGCTACACCTTC
CATSRDLQSYGYTF
>TRBD1|TRBJ2-5|few|TRBV20-1
TGCAGTGCTAGAGATTCGAACAGGGGACAAGAGACCCAGTACTTC
CSARDSNRGQETQYF
>-|TRBJ2-7|few|TRBV7-2
TGTGCCAGCAGCTCTGGCGGGCTAGCGCTTAACAACGAGCAGTACTTC
CASSSGGLALNNEQYF
>TRBD2|TRBJ2-1|few|TRBV20-1
TGCAGTGCTAGAGCAATCCCTGGCGGGGGTGAGCAGTTCTTC
CSARAIPGGGEQFF
>TRBD1|TRBJ1-1|many|TRBV7-2
TGTGCCAGCAGCCCAAGGGGGCGGGGGCAACCCCCTGAAGCTTTCTTT
CASSPRGRGQPPEAFF
>TRBD1|TRBJ1-4|-|TRBV20-1
TGCAGTGCTGGGGACAGGGGGCGCGAAAAACTGTTTTTT
CSAGDRGREKLFF
>-|TRBJ1-5|-|TRBV14
TGTGCCAGCAGTCTGGGAAGGGATGTGGGCAATCAGCCCCAGCATTTT
CASSLGRDVGNQPQHF
>TRBD1|TRBJ2-1|many|TRBV11-2
TGTGCCAGCAGCACCTACCGGGACAGGGGGTTGAATGAGCAGTTCTTC
CASSTYRDRGLNEQFF
>TRBD1|TRBJ1-6|many|TRBV27
TGTGCCAGCAGCTACAGGGGTGGCTCACCCCTCCACTTT
CASSYRGGSPLHF
>-|TRBJ1-1|many|TRBV6-1
TGTGCCAGCAGTGAACGGCCGACAAGGACTTTCTTT
CASSERPTRTFF
>-|TRBJ2-5|-|TRBV15
TGTGCCACCAGGAAGGACGGGCAAGAGACCCAGTACTTC
CATRKDGQETQYF
>-|TRBJ2-2|-|TRBV11-2
TGTGCCAGCAGCTTAGCCCGTTACCGGGCTCTCAACACCGGGGAGCTGTTTTTT
CASSLARYRALNTGELFF
>TRBD2|TRBJ2-5|-|TRBV5-1
TGCGCCAGCAGCCAAGGACTAGAGGAGACCCAGTACTTC
CASSQGLEETQYF
>-|TRBJ2-4|-|TRBV12-3/TRBV12-4
TGTGCCAGCAGTTTTGGCCGGGCAGACATTCAGTACTTC
CASSFGRADIQYF
>-|TRBJ1-2|few|TRBV2
TGTGCCAGCACCCAAGGGGTTCGTGGCTACACCTTC
CASTQGVRGYTF
>-|TRBJ2-3|many|TRBV7-2
TGTGCCAGCAGCTTAGATAGTTTCACAGATACGCAGTATTTT
CASSLDSFTDTQYF
>-|TRBJ2-7|many|TRBV7-2
TGTGCCAGCAGCTCAATGTTGGGGACCCTCTACGAGCAGTACTTC
CASSSMLGTLYEQYF
>-|TRBJ2-5|many|TRBV7-2
TGTGCCAGCAGCTTCCCCCGTCCCGATCTGGGGCGCCAAGAGACCCAGTACTTC
CASSFPRPDLGRQETQYF
>-|TRBJ1-6|few|TRBV4-2
TGTGCCAGCAGCCGGGGAAGGGTGGTAGGTTCACCCCTCCACTTT
CASSRGRVVGSPLHF
>-|TRBJ2-1|few|TRBV18
TGTGCCAGCTCACCGAGACAGGTCATCGGCAATGAGCAGTTCTTC
CASSPRQVIGNEQFF
>-|TRBJ2-6|many|TRBV6-1
TGTGCCAGCAGGGCTTGGGAGAGCTCTGGGGCCAACGTCCTGACTTTC
CASRAWESSGANVLTF
>-|TRBJ2-7|many|TRBV7-2
TGTGCCAGCAGCTCCAGTGGTGGCTTGGAGCAGTACTTC
CASSSSGGLEQYF
>-|TRBJ1-1|many|TRBV7-2
TGTGCCAGCAGCCCACAGGGTGGAGACACTGAAGCTTTCTTT
CASSPQGGDTEAFF
>TRBD1|TRBJ1-4|few|TRBV4-3
TGCGCCAGCAGCCAAGGGACAGGGAGGGATGAAAAACTGTTTTTT
CASSQGTGRDEKLFF
>-|TRBJ1-6|-|TRBV19
TGTGCCAGTACCGGAGGGAGCGGGGCTAATTTACCCCTCCACTTT
CASTGGSGANLPLHF
>-|TRBJ1-2|few|TRBV28
TGTGCCAGCAGTTTCGCAGGGACATTTTATGGCTACACCTTC
CASSFAGTFYGYTF
>-|TRBJ1-5|many|TRBV9
TGTGCCAGCAGCCCTCGCGCTTTGGATCAGCCCCAGCATTTT
CASSPRALDQPQHF
>-|TRBJ2-5|many|TRBV12-3/TRBV12-4
TGTGCCAGCAGTTTTTCCACTAAAGAGACCCAGTACTTC
CASSFSTKETQYF